This TCR beta chain was observed in a study of cytomegalovirus exposure and HLA in healthy donors. In the PCR, 60 Vbeta and 13 Jbeta primers were used. Repertoires were generated with immunoSEQ multiplex PCR, while TCRdb's copy carries only in-frame clones and drops some. This sample's clone table lists approximately 140,000 clones. Worth noting for this clone: The antigen remains undetermined.

Findings and caveats of the study: Accurate HLA-A and HLA-B prediction from TCR beta sequences was reported for most subjects.

Sequencing was carried out using PBMCs. This sequence was found in a man aged 35-49 years in good health and CMV-seronegative.

The CDR3 region is CASSFDRGRGNTEAFF. CDR3 in DNA: TGTGCCAGCAGCTTCGACAGGGGAAGGGGGAACACTGAAGCTTTCTTT. The chain uses TRBV7-9 and TRBJ1-1, with 8 bases aligning to TRBD1. Germline V lookup: CDR1 SEHNR, CDR2 FQNEAQ (reference sequence). The CDR3 consists of 16 residues. The V and J ends lost 3 bases and 1 base, in that order; junction bases with no gene match: 7.